A single sample is the source of the 26 T cell receptor beta chains below, sequenced in a study of T cells in Graves' hyperthyroidism and ophthalmopathy (dated by TCRdb to between 2018 and 2021). Receptor libraries were prepared by multiplex PCR. The instrument was an Illumina HiSeq 2000. The TCR beta CDR3 regions were amplified from RNA transcripts. For the first round of RT-PCR on the TCR CDR3, the HTBI primer set was used together with the Qiagen OneStep RT-PCR kit. TCRdb ran its own pipeline on the public reads, namely fastp trimming at Q25 and MiXCR clone calling, and kept in-frame beta chains. One record per CDR3 amino acid sequence lists the most common genes and DNA. This sample lists 200,000 or so distinct CDR3 sequences; about a sixth were detected once. Together, the top ten hold around 52% of the sample. Sample: blood. These receptors came from a woman aged 50 to 60 with Graves' hyperthyroidism.

This clonotype was observed a few times. Relative to the germline gene, one junction end is altered; a read error may explain this. The chain combines TRBV29-1 with TRBJ2-1, with 9 bases that match TRBD2. This CDR3 has 15 amino acids. Germline CDR1 is SQVTM and CDR2 is ANQGSEA. Here the CDR3 DNA reads TGCTGCGTTGGCCTTAGCGGGAGCGCTAGGGGTGAGCAGTTCTTC. Amino acid sequence: CCVGLSGSARGEQFF.

This clonotype was detected a few times. The chain couples TRBV19 to TRBJ1-1; 7 positions agree with TRBD1. The CDR3 has 13 residues. Germline V CDR1 and CDR2: LNHDA, SQIVND (reference sequence). Losses at the gene ends were 4 bases for V and 11 bases for J; bases not matched to a gene: 10. The CDR3 loop is CASSNNNRGWAFF. CDR3 coding DNA: TGTGCCAGTAGTAACAATAACAGGGGATGGGCTTTCTTT.

This clonotype was seen many times. V is TRBV19 and J is TRBJ2-1, with 12 bases lining up with TRBD2. The CDR3 covers 17 residues. Germline V gene sequence: CDR1 LNHDA, CDR2 SQIVND (reference sequence). V lost 2 bases, J lost 7 bases, and 9 bases stayed unmatched. The CDR3 loop reads CASSILQLAGGWNEQFF. DNA of the CDR3: TGTGCCAGTAGTATACTGCAACTAGCGGGAGGTTGGAATGAGCAGTTCTTC.

This clonotype was seen once. The chain has TRBV12-3 or TRBV12-4 and TRBJ1-5, with D unresolved. V was shortened by 2 bases and J by 0 bases, with 8 bases between the two germline ends. The CDR3 runs 15 residues. The CDR3 region has the DNA TGTGCCAGCAGTTTACGAGACTATAGCAATCAGCCCCAGCATTTT. Protein product: CASSLRDYSNQPQHF.

This clonotype was recorded many times. J is TRBJ1-1 and V is TRBV27, with D tentatively TRBD1 (6 bases). The CDR3 runs to 15 residues. Trimming shortened V by 5 bases and J by 5 bases, and 18 bases separated the two germline ends. Per germline, CDR1 MNHEY and CDR2 SMNVEV (reference sequence). Here the CDR3 DNA reads TGTGCCAGCAGTACACCCAGGGGAGAAAAAACTGAAGCTTTCTTT. Translated, it gives CASSTPRGEKTEAFF.

This clonotype was detected many times. This chain links TRBV6-1 with TRBJ2-1; unclear D gene. The germline CDR1 and CDR2 sequences are MNHNS and SASEGT. Deletions cut 3 bases from V and 0 bases from J, with 6 bases between. CDR3 length: 14 residues. Written as DNA, the CDR3 is TGTGCCAGCAGTGAGGTCCACTCCTACAATGAGCAGTTCTTC. This codes for CASSEVHSYNEQFF.

Many counts were recorded for this clonotype. The V and J genes are TRBV6-1 and TRBJ2-3; 9 nucleotides line up with TRBD2. The germline V gene encodes CDR1 MNHNS and CDR2 SASEGT. The CDR3 runs 16 residues. Germline trimming cut 5 bases from V and 5 bases from J; bases unmatched to any gene: 11. CDR3 nucleotide sequence: TGTGCCAGCAGTTACACGCTAGCGGGAAAAAAAGATACGCAGTATTTT. Amino acids: CASSYTLAGKKDTQYF.

The V and J genes are TRBV24-1 and TRBJ1-2, with a weak D call TRBD1 (5 bases). The CDR3 covers 16 residues. The germline V and J ends were trimmed by 1 base and 1 base, with 12 bases remaining between them. Looked up from germline, CDR1 is KGHDR and CDR2 is SFDVKD. CDR3 bases: TGTGCCACCAGTGATTTATCGCAGGGCCATAACTATGGCTACACCTTC. Protein: CATSDLSQGHNYGYTF.

This clonotype showed up just a few times. This chain joins TRBV20-1 and TRBJ1-1; D is perhaps TRBD1 (5 bases). Germline CDR1 is DFQATT and CDR2 is SNEGSKA (reference sequence). This CDR3 contains 13 residues. Trimming removed 6 bases at V and 9 bases at J, with 20 bases between. The CDR3 protein is CSALVGAGYQAFF. CDR3 DNA: TGCAGTGCCCTTGTCGGAGCAGGGTACCAAGCTTTCTTT.

The chain joins TRBV6-9 to TRBJ1-2; D gene uncertain. V was shortened by 11 bases and J by 7 bases, with 14 bases between the two germline ends. CDR3 length: 11 residues. CDR1 MNHGY and CDR2 SVAAGI come from the germline V gene. As DNA, the CDR3 is TGTGCCGGTAGTGCTAATCCTGGCTACACCTTC. This sequence encodes CAGSANPGYTF.

This clonotype was counted many times. This chain links TRBV18 with TRBJ2-3, with D perhaps assigned TRBD1 or TRBD2 (5 bases each). V was cut by 3 bases and J by 0 bases, with 10 bases left in between. The germline gives CDR1 KGHSH, CDR2 LQKENI. The CDR3 runs 15 residues. The CDR3 protein is CASSPMGESTDTQYF. The CDR3 bases are TGTGCCAGCTCACCGATGGGGGAGAGCACAGATACGCAGTATTTT.

This rearrangement joins TRBV9 to TRBJ2-1; weak D call: TRBD2 (5 bases). CDR3 length: 15 residues. CDR1 is SGDLS and CDR2 is YYNGEE in the germline V gene. With 0 bases removed from V and 5 bases from J, the gap between germline ends came to 12 bases. The CDR3 sequence: CASSVEAGRDNEQFF. Written as DNA, the CDR3 is TGTGCCAGCAGCGTAGAGGCCGGGCGGGACAATGAGCAGTTCTTC. The full variable domain, its missing parts supplied by reference TRBV9 and TRBJ2-1, is DSGVTQTPKHLITATGQRVTLRCSPRSGDLSVYWYQQSLDQGLQFLIQYYNGEERAKGNILERFSAQQFPDLHSELNLSSLELGDSALYFCASSVEAGRDNEQFFGPGTRLTVL.

The chain employs TRBV11-3 and TRBJ2-5, with a tentative D call TRBD2 (6 bases). This CDR3 is 17 amino acids long. CDR1 is SGHNT and CDR2 is YENEEA in the germline V gene. The V end lost 4 bases, the J end lost 0 bases, and 18 bases lay between the germline ends. CDR3 protein: CASSSRTIRTYQETQYF. The CDR3 DNA follows: TGTGCCAGCAGCTCCAGGACTATTCGGACGTACCAAGAGACCCAGTACTTC. Supplemented by reference TRBV11-3 and TRBJ2-5, the full variable domain reads EAGVVQSPRYKIIEKKQPVAFWCNPISGHNTLYWYLQNLGQGPELLIRYENEEAVDDSQLPKDRFSAERLKGVDSTLKIQPAELGDSAVYLCASSSRTIRTYQETQYFGPGTRLLVL.

The J gene is TRBJ2-2, the V gene TRBV19; D remains unclear. Trimming cost V 3 bases and J 4 bases, with 12 bases left between them. Germline V gives CDR1 LNHDA, CDR2 SQIVND (reference sequence). The CDR3 runs 15 residues. Written as DNA, the CDR3 is TGTGCCAGTAGTATGAGCAGTTACGGCACCGGGGAGCTGTTTTTT. Encoded protein: CASSMSSYGTGELFF. Based on the CDR3 plus reference TRBV19 and TRBJ2-2, the full variable domain is DGGITQSPKYLFRKEGQNVTLSCEQNLNHDAMYWYRQDPGQGLRLIYYSQIVNDFQKGDIAEGYSVSREKKESFPLTVTSAQKNPTAFYLCASSMSSYGTGELFFGEGSRLTVL.

Concerning this clonotype: A read error may account for a junction end that differs from germline. The chain carries TRBV30 and TRBJ1-3; the D is unclear. This CDR3 has 12 amino acids. CDR1 is GTSNPN and CDR2 is SVGIG in the germline V gene (reference sequence). CDR3 in amino acids: CAWSPPGNTIHF. DNA for the CDR3: TGTGCCTGGAGTCCACCTGGAAACACCATACATTTT.

The chain has TRBV7-2 and TRBJ1-5, with 12 bases matching TRBD1. The CDR3 is 17 residues long. Trimming at V came to 3 bases and at J to 2 bases, leaving 5 bases not matched to a gene. The germline gives CDR1 SGHTA, CDR2 FQGNSA. CDR3 sequence (DNA): TGTGCCAGCAGCTTGGGACAGGGGGCCCTGGGCAATCAGCCCCAGCATTTT. As protein: CASSLGQGALGNQPQHF.

At least ten counts were recorded for this clonotype. This chain uses TRBV12-3 or TRBV12-4 with TRBJ2-1; TRBD1 agrees at 11 bases. The CDR3 consists of 13 residues. V shed 3 bases and J 9 bases; nucleotides not matched to a gene: 1. Here the CDR3 reads CASSLDRGPEQFF. In nucleotides, the CDR3 is TGTGCCAGCAGTTTGGACAGGGGGCCTGAGCAGTTCTTC.

This sequence joins TRBV15 and TRBJ1-4; no clear D gene. The V end was cut by 0 bases, the J end by 0 bases, with 11 bases between. CDR3 length: 17 amino acids. The germline gives CDR1 LNHNV, CDR2 YYDKDF (reference sequence). The CDR3 is CATSRDLRRATNEKLFF. DNA for the CDR3: TGTGCCACCAGCAGAGACCTCCGAAGGGCAACTAATGAAAAACTGTTTTTT.

The table lists this clonotype with many counts. This chain joins TRBV5-6 and TRBJ2-3; D is unresolved. CDR1 is SGHDT and CDR2 is YYEEEE in the germline V gene. Trimming removed 4 bases at V and 4 bases at J, with 7 bases between. This CDR3 has 12 residues. The CDR3 sequence: CASSLLPDTQYF. In DNA, the CDR3 is TGTGCCAGCAGCCTACTTCCAGATACGCAGTATTTT.

This clonotype was recorded a few times. The CDR3 region is CAILKLTGNNSPLHF. The CDR3 region has the DNA TGTGCCATATTAAAGTTGACAGGAAATAATTCACCCCTCCACTTT. This rearrangement joins TRBV6-2 or TRBV6-3 to TRBJ1-6; possible D gene TRBD1, 6 bases. Per the germline V gene, CDR1 is MNHEY and CDR2 is SVGEGT. The V gene lost 10 bases and the J gene lost 5 bases, with 18 bases spanning the gap. The CDR3 sequence is 15 residues long.

The chain employs TRBV6-1 and TRBJ1-5, with 7 nucleotides matching TRBD1. Germline CDR1 and CDR2: MNHNS and SASEGT. This CDR3 has 14 amino acids. With V trimmed by 6 bases and J by 5 bases, 7 bases remained unmatched. Here the CDR3 DNA reads TGTGCCAGCAGCCCCGACAGGGCTTATCAGCCCCAGCATTTT. As protein: CASSPDRAYQPQHF.

The chain couples TRBV4-1 to TRBJ2-2, with 12 bases that match TRBD1. The J segment lost 6 bases and the V segment lost 1 base, leaving 9 bases of the junction unmatched. Germline V gene sequence: CDR1 MGHRA, CDR2 YSYEKL. The CDR3 runs to 18 residues. This CDR3 reads CASSQGPRDRGRPGELFF. DNA for the CDR3: TGCGCCAGCAGCCAAGGACCACGGGACAGGGGGCGCCCCGGGGAGCTGTTTTTT.

This clonotype occurred a few times. The chain carries TRBV7-9 and TRBJ2-2; 7 bases are shared with TRBD1. This CDR3 is 14 amino acids long. Germline-derived CDR1 and CDR2 are SEHNR and FQNEAQ (reference sequence). Trimming at V came to 5 bases and at J to 6 bases, leaving 6 bases not matched to a gene. CDR3 coding DNA: TGTGCCAGCAGCCACCGGACAGGCCCCGGGGAGCTGTTTTTT. Translation gives CASSHRTGPGELFF.

This clonotype was picked up a small number of times. The CDR3 spells CASSLSLARFTGELFF. Here the CDR3 DNA reads TGTGCCAGCAGTTTGTCACTAGCCCGATTCACCGGGGAGCTGTTTTTT. The rearrangement uses TRBV12-3 or TRBV12-4 and TRBJ2-2; maybe TRBD2 (6 bases). The CDR3 sequence is 16 residues long. V was pared by 3 bases and J by 4 bases, with 15 bases between.

At least ten counts were recorded for this clonotype. The genes are TRBV3-1 and TRBJ1-6, with D perhaps matching TRBD1 (5 bases). Germline V CDR1 and CDR2: LGHDT, YNNKEL (reference sequence). Trimming took 0 bases from V and 10 from J, leaving 7 bases between them. This CDR3 region has 13 residues. The CDR3 here is CASSQEDRSPLHF. For the CDR3, the DNA is TGTGCCAGCAGCCAAGAAGACAGATCACCCCTCCACTTT.

V is TRBV3-1 and J is TRBJ2-1; 8 nucleotides agree with TRBD2. The CDR3 runs to 16 residues. The germline V gene encodes CDR1 LGHDT and CDR2 YNNKEL (reference sequence). The V and J ends lost 2 bases and 3 bases, in that order; junction bases with no gene match: 6. The chain's CDR3 is CASSQMLAGYYNEQFF. The CDR3 region has the DNA TGTGCCAGCAGCCAAATGCTAGCGGGTTACTACAATGAGCAGTTCTTC.